Reported below is one TCR beta chain. The CDR3 contains 14 residues. The V and J ends lost 2 bases and 1 base respectively, with 7 bases between them. Germline assignment: CDR1 LNHDA and CDR2 SQIVND (reference sequence). The sample belongs to a study of control samples from healthy donors and cancer patients. TCRdb's copy holds only in-frame clones and misses some; the assay was immunoSEQ multiplex PCR. The sample shows approximately 72,000 clones, 89% of them seen only once. The sequenced material came from blood. V gene TRBV19 combines with J gene TRBJ2-3; no definite D call. This clonotype originated in a man aged 45-60 years in good health. CDR3: CASSINRRTDTQYF. The CDR3 DNA reads TGTGCCAGTAGTATAAACAGACGCACAGATACGCAGTATTTT.